This T cell receptor beta chain was recorded in a study of T-cell reconstitution after alpha-beta-depleted transplantation in children. Germline CDR1 and CDR2: SGHKS and YYEKEE (reference sequence). Trimming took off 0 bases at V and 5 bases at J, with 8 bases between the two ends. The CDR3 has 13 amino acids. This clonotype was counted ten times or more. The TCRbeta library was prepared with unique molecular identifiers. TCRdb redid the calling of the PCR reads with MiXCR, one entry per CDR3 protein. The repertoire consists of about 350,000 distinct CDR3 sequences, with roughly 13% occurring once and the leading ten covering around 4.5%.

This TCR derives from a human donor who donated a stem cell graft to a child with Fanconi anemia. This rearrangement joins TRBV5-5 to TRBJ1-1; D might be TRBD1 (5 bases). This specimen consisted of PBMCs, obtained from the stem cell graft. The chain's CDR3 is CASSLEGWTEAFF. The DNA for the CDR3 is TGTGCCAGCAGCTTGGAGGGGTGGACTGAAGCTTTCTTT.